This is a list of T cell receptor beta chains from one sample in a study of blood T cell repertoires in COVID-19. TCRdb's copy holds only in-frame clones and misses some; the assay was immunoSEQ multiplex PCR. The sample holds approximately 100,000 clones, roughly 90% seen once. The sequenced sample consisted of peripheral blood. Every receptor here comes from a human donor with acute or convalescent COVID-19. The donor label of this sample is uncertain. Both conserved end residues are part of each CDR3. The D gene is left open where the match is weak. Not all rows give a size; the values are once, few, many and, for expanded clones, a class.

v_call,clone_size,d_call,j_call,cdr3_aa,cdr3_nt
TRBV18,-,TRBD1,TRBJ1-5,CASSLGQGNQPQHF,TGTGCCAGCTCACTGGGACAGGGAAATCAGCCCCAGCATTTT
TRBV7-8,-,-,TRBJ1-6,CASRPNRQSINSPLHF,TGTGCCAGCCGACCCAACCGACAGAGTATTAATTCACCCCTCCACTTT
TRBV30,-,-,TRBJ2-5,CAWSRGGARGQETQYF,TGTGCCTGGAGTCGTGGGGGGGCTCGGGGCCAAGAGACCCAGTACTTC
TRBV7-6,-,-,TRBJ1-3,CASSFKDTAGNTIYF,TGTGCCAGCAGCTTCAAGGACACCGCAGGAAACACCATATATTTT
TRBV28,-,TRBD1,TRBJ1-5,CASSFTGGAWQPQHF,TGTGCCAGCAGTTTCACAGGGGGCGCTTGGCAGCCCCAGCATTTT
TRBV19,few,-,TRBJ1-2,CASSITLQEYYGYTF,TGTGCCAGTAGTATAACCCTACAGGAGTACTATGGCTACACCTTC
TRBV21-1,-,-,TRBJ2-7,CASSTRDRYEQYF,TGTGCCAGCAGCACCAGGGACAGATACGAGCAGTACTTC
TRBV5-1,once,TRBD1,TRBJ1-6,CASSRTGINSPLHF,TGCGCCAGCAGCCGGACAGGAATAAACTCACCCCTCCACTTT
TRBV29-1,-,-,TRBJ2-2,CSVGRDVNTGELFF,TGCAGCGTTGGCCGGGATGTGAACACCGGGGAGCTGTTTTTT
TRBV28,-,-,TRBJ2-3,CASSWGTTSTDTQYF,TGTGCCAGCAGTTGGGGCACCACTAGCACAGATACGCAGTATTTT
TRBV7-3,-,-,TRBJ2-7,CASSPAEFRGPFWEQYF,TGTGCCAGCAGCCCCGCCGAGTTTAGGGGCCCCTTCTGGGAGCAGTACTTC
TRBV7-9,-,-,TRBJ1-1,CASSSGFGYTEAFF,TGTGCCAGCAGCTCAGGGTTTGGCTACACTGAAGCTTTCTTT
TRBV9,-,-,TRBJ2-1,CASSVGRGSSYNEQFF,TGTGCCAGCAGCGTAGGTAGAGGGAGCTCCTACAATGAGCAGTTCTTC
TRBV6-2/TRBV6-3,few,-,TRBJ1-1,CASSQGTEAFF,TGTGCCAGCAGTCAGGGAACTGAAGCTTTCTTT
TRBV24-1,-,TRBD1,TRBJ1-2,CATSEQGHYGYTF,TGTGCCACCAGCGAACAGGGGCACTATGGCTACACCTTC
TRBV20-1,once,-,TRBJ1-4,CSASGTPNEKLFF,TGCAGTGCTAGTGGGACACCGAATGAAAAACTGTTTTTT
TRBV27,once,-,TRBJ1-2,CASSFRRGNYGYTF,TGTGCCAGCAGTTTCAGGCGGGGGAACTATGGCTACACCTTC
TRBV5-1,once,-,TRBJ1-2,CASSLVIMDSYGYTF,TGCGCCAGCAGCTTGGTTATCATGGACAGCTATGGCTACACCTTC
TRBV7-9,once,-,TRBJ2-1,CASSMGALYNEQFF,TGTGCCAGCAGTATGGGGGCCCTCTACAATGAGCAGTTCTTC
TRBV4-3,-,TRBD2,TRBJ2-1,CASSQESPLAGGPYNEQFF,TGCGCCAGCAGCCAAGAGTCCCCCTTAGCGGGGGGACCCTACAATGAGCAGTTCTTC
TRBV28,-,-,TRBJ2-7,CASWSQGSYEQYF,TGTGCCAGCTGGTCACAGGGCTCCTACGAGCAGTACTTC
TRBV12-3/TRBV12-4,-,-,TRBJ1-5,CASGAWANQPQHF,TGTGCCAGCGGGGCGTGGGCCAATCAGCCCCAGCATTTT
TRBV4-3,-,-,TRBJ1-5,CASSQVANNQPQHF,TGCGCCAGCAGCCAAGTGGCCAACAATCAGCCCCAGCATTTT
TRBV6-4,-,TRBD1,TRBJ1-1,CASSDCGTGGRDTEAFF,TGTGCCAGCAGTGACTGTGGGACAGGGGGACGGGACACTGAAGCTTTCTTT
TRBV28,once,-,TRBJ2-3,CASSRLVEDTQYF,TGTGCCAGCAGCCGACTAGTGGAAGATACGCAGTATTTT
TRBV6-5,-,TRBD1,TRBJ2-2,CASSYSDRGNTGELFF,TGTGCCAGCAGTTACTCGGACAGGGGGAACACCGGGGAGCTGTTTTTT
TRBV19,-,TRBD2,TRBJ2-1,CASSISGSMNEQFF,TGTGCCAGTAGTATAAGCGGGAGTATGAATGAGCAGTTCTTC
TRBV5-1,-,TRBD1,TRBJ1-5,CASSVQGEQPQHF,TGCGCCAGCAGCGTCCAGGGGGAACAGCCCCAGCATTTT
TRBV5-1,-,TRBD1,TRBJ1-2,CASSKRTGEAYYGYTF,TGCGCCAGCAGCAAGCGGACAGGGGAGGCGTACTATGGCTACACCTTC
TRBV28,-,TRBD1,TRBJ1-2,CASSLYPQGSWPYGYTF,TGTGCCAGCAGTTTATACCCACAGGGGTCCTGGCCCTATGGCTACACCTTC
TRBV5-1,-,TRBD1,TRBJ2-7,CASSLGPGQFPYEQYF,TGCGCCAGCAGCTTGGGGCCGGGACAGTTCCCCTACGAGCAGTACTTC
TRBV15,-,-,TRBJ1-3,CATSRDRRLNSGNTIYF,TGTGCCACCAGCAGAGATCGAAGACTGAACTCTGGAAACACCATATATTTT
TRBV24-1,-,-,TRBJ2-5,CATSTQRGETQYF,TGTGCCACCAGTACCCAAAGGGGAGAGACCCAGTACTTC
TRBV9,-,TRBD1,TRBJ1-4,CASSDSGQGTNEKLFF,TGTGCCAGCAGCGACTCCGGACAGGGGACTAATGAAAAACTGTTTTTT
TRBV5-5,-,TRBD2,TRBJ2-5,CASSLAGGRETQYF,TGTGCCAGCAGCTTGGCGGGGGGGCGCGAGACCCAGTACTTC
TRBV5-6,-,-,TRBJ2-7,CASSSGGTIPYEQYF,TGTGCCAGCAGCTCCGGAGGAACTATCCCTTACGAGCAGTACTTC
TRBV6-5,-,TRBD1,TRBJ1-1,CASSRDRGTEAFF,TGTGCCAGCAGCCGAGACAGGGGCACTGAAGCTTTCTTT
TRBV28,once,-,TRBJ2-7,CASSLAAFEQYF,TGTGCCAGCAGCCTCGCCGCGTTCGAGCAGTACTTC
TRBV19,-,TRBD1,TRBJ2-7,CASSTDRLYSYEQYF,TGTGCCAGTAGTACGGACAGGCTTTACTCCTACGAGCAGTACTTC
TRBV29-1,-,TRBD1,TRBJ1-4,CSVTVRDRGWEEKLFF,TGCAGCGTTACCGTCCGGGACAGGGGTTGGGAAGAAAAACTGTTTTTT
TRBV18,-,TRBD1,TRBJ1-1,CASSPGQRMNTEAFF,TGTGCCAGCTCACCGGGACAGAGAATGAACACTGAAGCTTTCTTT
TRBV7-2,few,TRBD2,TRBJ2-1,CASSLDGGRAPEQFF,TGTGCCAGCAGCTTAGACGGCGGGAGGGCCCCTGAGCAGTTCTTC
TRBV30,-,-,TRBJ1-5,CAWSAVAEYQPQHF,TGTGCCTGGAGCGCGGTGGCGGAATATCAGCCCCAGCATTTT
TRBV11-2,-,-,TRBJ1-5,CASSEKSRAQPQHF,TGTGCCAGCAGCGAAAAGTCCAGGGCACAGCCCCAGCATTTT
TRBV27,-,TRBD1,TRBJ1-4,CASHGPRDRHPSGSEKLFF,TGTGCCAGTCACGGGCCCCGGGACAGACATCCAAGCGGTAGTGAAAAACTGTTTTTT
TRBV7-8,-,TRBD2,TRBJ2-1,CASGAGVSFPFLFF,TGTGCCTCCGGGGCGGGAGTAAGCTTCCCTTTTTTGTTCTTC
TRBV29-1,-,-,TRBJ2-3,CSVDRADTQYF,TGCAGCGTTGACAGGGCAGATACGCAGTATTTT
TRBV6-6,-,-,TRBJ2-3,CASSFGEATDTQYF,TGTGCCAGCAGTTTTGGCGAGGCCACAGATACGCAGTATTTT
TRBV4-1,-,-,TRBJ2-2,CASSPLENTGELFF,TGCGCCAGCAGCCCACTCGAGAACACCGGGGAGCTGTTTTTT
TRBV5-1,-,TRBD2,TRBJ2-1,CASSSGLAGNEQFF,TGCGCCAGCAGCTCGGGACTAGCGGGTAATGAGCAGTTCTTC
TRBV7-9,-,TRBD1,TRBJ1-5,CASSTGTEDQPQHF,TGTGCCAGCAGCACCGGGACAGAGGATCAGCCCCAGCATTTT
TRBV4-1,-,TRBD1,TRBJ1-2,CASSHQEDQGASGYTF,TGCGCCAGCAGCCACCAGGAGGACCAGGGGGCGAGTGGCTACACCTTC
TRBV4-1,-,-,TRBJ1-4,CASSQGLASGGKLFF,TGCGCCAGCAGCCAAGGGTTGGCCTCGGGGGGGAAACTGTTTTTT
TRBV3-1/TRBV3-2,-,-,TRBJ1-5,CASSHSIRADQPQHF,TGTGCCAGCAGCCACTCCATCAGGGCCGATCAGCCCCAGCATTTT
TRBV30,once,TRBD2,TRBJ2-6,CAWSAGTRFSGANVLTF,TGTGCCTGGAGTGCCGGGACTAGATTCTCTGGGGCCAACGTCCTGACTTTC
TRBV10-3,-,TRBD2,TRBJ2-3,CAISGRLAGGHITDTQYF,TGTGCCATCAGTGGGCGACTAGCGGGGGGACATATCACAGATACGCAGTATTTT
TRBV4-3,-,TRBD1,TRBJ1-2,CASSLTVRGQGYGYTF,TGCGCCAGCAGCCTTACGGTTAGGGGGCAGGGCTATGGCTACACCTTC
TRBV5-6,once,TRBD1,TRBJ1-6,CASSLRQGSSYNSPLHF,TGTGCCAGCAGCTTGCGACAGGGTTCATCCTATAATTCACCCCTCCACTTT
TRBV27,-,TRBD1,TRBJ1-6,CASSTIGTVNSPLHF,TGTGCCAGCAGTACGATCGGGACAGTTAATTCACCCCTCCACTTT